This TCR beta chain was documented in a study of shared clonotypes between healthy human individuals. Across the study: The study drew on two women and a few men aged 18 to 49 as donors.

Across several immunoSEQ plates, the genomic DNA of each subset was split evenly. The unsorted PBMC replicate PCRs were performed with about 0.3 ug DNA, around 27,000 T cell genomes. The repertoire was sequenced with immunoSEQ multiplex PCR; TCRdb's copy has only in-frame clones and lacks some. Of 450,000 to 600,000 clones listed, 79% are singletons. Healthy and HIV-negative, the adult donors had no recent acute infections or vaccinations. Germline V lookup: CDR1 SGHVS, CDR2 FQNEAQ. V lost 5 bases and J 4 bases, leaving 13 bases between the germline ends. The CDR3 is 14 amino acids. Sample: PBMCs. The sequence was obtained from a woman aged 40 to 49 in good health. Some clones in this sample may be carry-over from other donors' samples. V is TRBV7-8 and J is TRBJ2-3; no clear D. CDR3 region: CASSQLRTPDTQYF. In nucleotides, the CDR3 is TGTGCCAGCAGCCAACTCCGGACCCCAGATACGCAGTATTTT.